These 8 T cell receptor beta chains share one sample of origin, sequenced in a study of blood T cell repertoires in COVID-19. Produced via immunoSEQ multiplex PCR; TCRdb's table is partial and in-frame only. The sample has some 210,000 clones; 90% to 95% are singletons. Material for sequencing was peripheral blood. The origin of the receptors is a young man with acute or convalescent COVID-19.

This clone was found once. This chain joins TRBV9 and TRBJ2-1; possible D gene TRBD2, 5 bases. The CDR3 consists of 15 residues. The germline V gene has CDR1 SGDLS and CDR2 YYNGEE. Trimming took 4 bases from V and 0 from J, leaving 11 bases between them. CDR3 DNA: TGTGCCAGCAGCCAAGGACTTAACTCCTACAATGAGCAGTTCTTC. Amino acid sequence: CASSQGLNSYNEQFF.

This clone was detected only once. The chain recombines TRBV3-1 (or the pseudogene TRBV3-2) with TRBJ1-1; TRBD1 might be the D (5 bases). Germline CDR1 reads LGHDT; CDR2 reads YNNKEL (reference sequence). The CDR3 covers 14 residues. V was trimmed by 0 bases and J by 5 bases, leaving 10 bases between them. The CDR3 sequence: CASSQDIRGTEAFF. CDR3 DNA sequence: TGTGCCAGCAGCCAAGATATACGGGGGACTGAAGCTTTCTTT.

CDR3 region: CASSSRTGLNYEQYF. CDR3 DNA sequence: TGCGCCAGCAGCTCAAGGACAGGGCTAAACTACGAGCAGTACTTC. The chain couples TRBV5-1 to TRBJ2-7; 8 bases line up with TRBD1. The germline gives CDR1 SGHRS, CDR2 YFSETQ. The junction had 8 bases not matched to a gene; V was cut back by 3 bases and J by 3 bases. The CDR3 sequence is 15 residues long.

The V call is TRBV5-1, the J call TRBJ1-4, with a weak D call TRBD1 (5 bases). V was pared by 4 bases and J by 9 bases, with 19 bases between. The CDR3 covers 15 residues. CDR1 is SGHRS, CDR2 YFSETQ, per germline. CDR3 amino acids: CASSPYPGMSKKLFF. Here the CDR3 DNA reads TGCGCCAGCAGCCCTTATCCAGGGATGAGTAAAAAACTGTTTTTT.

The chain uses TRBV2 and TRBJ2-1; the D gene is possibly TRBD2 (5 bases). V dropped 11 bases and J dropped 1 base, with 9 bases sitting between them. The CDR3 totals 12 residues. Germline loops: CDR1 SNHLY, CDR2 FYNNEI. CDR3 bases: TGTGCCGGCGGGCAATCCTACAATGAGCAGTTCTTC. Translation: CAGGQSYNEQFF.

The chain recombines TRBV28 with TRBJ1-2; D is undetermined. The CDR3 sequence is 12 residues long. The germline V gene has CDR1 MDHEN and CDR2 SYDVKM. V lost 2 bases to trimming and J lost 4 bases, with 5 bases between them. The CDR3 reads CASSLVAYGYTF. DNA of the CDR3: TGTGCCAGCAGTTTAGTGGCCTATGGCTACACCTTC.

The chain combines TRBV19 with TRBJ1-5; 7 bases align to TRBD1. Germline assignment: CDR1 LNHDA and CDR2 SQIVND (reference sequence). This CDR3 contains 14 residues. J lost 6 bases, V lost 4 bases, and 6 bases had no gene match. In nucleotides, the CDR3 is TGTGCCAGTAGTACCATGACAGGGAGTCAGCCCCAGCATTTT. As protein: CASSTMTGSQPQHF. Complete variable domain (other parts from reference TRBV19 and TRBJ1-5): DGGITQSPKYLFRKEGQNVTLSCEQNLNHDAMYWYRQDPGQGLRLIYYSQIVNDFQKGDIAEGYSVSREKKESFPLTVTSAQKNPTAFYLCASSTMTGSQPQHFGDGTRLSIL.

V and J are TRBV9 and TRBJ2-5, with a tentative D call TRBD1 (6 bases). CDR3 length: 14 amino acids. V was shortened by 0 bases and J by 2 bases, with 8 bases between the two germline ends. The germline V gene has CDR1 SGDLS and CDR2 YYNGEE. The CDR3 protein is CASSVATGQETQYF. The CDR3 DNA reads as TGTGCCAGCAGCGTAGCTACAGGGCAAGAGACCCAGTACTTC.